This T cell receptor beta chain stems from a study of OX40 agonist ivuxolimab in advanced cancers. Study context: Patients treated during dose escalation were battling hepatocellular carcinoma, melanoma, renal cell or head and neck cancer.

The protocol was immunoSEQ multiplex PCR, while the TCRdb copy is restricted to in-frame clones and leaves out a portion. The sample yields about 54,000 clones, about 83% seen once. The ends lost 3 bases at V and 7 bases at J; junction bases unmatched: 8. The CDR3 sequence is 14 residues long. CDR1 is MGHDK, CDR2 SYGVNS, per germline. The sequence came from an adult with an advanced solid tumor such as melanoma, head and neck, liver or kidney cancer. The gene calls are TRBV25-1 and TRBJ1-1; 7 nucleotides match TRBD1. The sequenced sample was CD4+ or CD8+ T cells sorted from blood, obtained in a trial of the OX40 agonist ivuxolimab. The CDR3 protein is CASSDVGTVREAFF. The CDR3, as DNA: TGTGCCAGCAGTGACGTGGGGACAGTGCGTGAAGCTTTCTTT.